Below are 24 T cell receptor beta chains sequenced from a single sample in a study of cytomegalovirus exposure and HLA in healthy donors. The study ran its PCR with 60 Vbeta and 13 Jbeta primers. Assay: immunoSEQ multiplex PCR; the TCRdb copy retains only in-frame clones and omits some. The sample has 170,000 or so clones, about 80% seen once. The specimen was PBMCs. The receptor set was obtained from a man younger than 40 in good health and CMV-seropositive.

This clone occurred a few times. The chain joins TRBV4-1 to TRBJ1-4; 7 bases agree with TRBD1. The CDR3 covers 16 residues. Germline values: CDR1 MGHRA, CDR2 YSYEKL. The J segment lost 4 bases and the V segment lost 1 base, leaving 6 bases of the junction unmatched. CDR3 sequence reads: CASSQGLGQVNEKLFF. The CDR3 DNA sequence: TGCGCCAGCAGCCAAGGCTTAGGACAGGTTAATGAAAAACTGTTTTTT.

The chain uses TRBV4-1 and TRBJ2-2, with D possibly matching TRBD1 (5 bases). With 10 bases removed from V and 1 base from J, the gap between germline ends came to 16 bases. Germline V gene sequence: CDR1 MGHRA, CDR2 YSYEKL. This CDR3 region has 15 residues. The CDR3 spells CATTQVVRNTGELFF. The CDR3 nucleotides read TGCGCCACTACACAGGTGGTTAGGAACACCGGGGAGCTGTTTTTT.

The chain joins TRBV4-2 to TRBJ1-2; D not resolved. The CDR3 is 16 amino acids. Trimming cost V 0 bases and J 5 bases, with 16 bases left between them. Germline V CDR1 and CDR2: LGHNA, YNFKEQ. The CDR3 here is CASSQDGAIREYGYTF. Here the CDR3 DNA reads TGTGCCAGCAGCCAAGATGGAGCGATACGGGAGTATGGCTACACCTTC.

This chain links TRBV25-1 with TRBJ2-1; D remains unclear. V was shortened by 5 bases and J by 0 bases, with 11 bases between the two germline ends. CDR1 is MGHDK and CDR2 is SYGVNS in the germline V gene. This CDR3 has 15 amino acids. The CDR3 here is CASSLQSSSYNEQFF. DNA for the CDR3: TGTGCCAGCAGTTTACAGTCATCCTCCTACAATGAGCAGTTCTTC.

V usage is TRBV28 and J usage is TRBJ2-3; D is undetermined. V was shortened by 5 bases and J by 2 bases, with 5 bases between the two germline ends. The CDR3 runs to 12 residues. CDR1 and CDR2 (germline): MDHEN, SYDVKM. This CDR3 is CASSPYTDTQYF. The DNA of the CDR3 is TGTGCCAGCAGTCCGTACACAGATACGCAGTATTTT.

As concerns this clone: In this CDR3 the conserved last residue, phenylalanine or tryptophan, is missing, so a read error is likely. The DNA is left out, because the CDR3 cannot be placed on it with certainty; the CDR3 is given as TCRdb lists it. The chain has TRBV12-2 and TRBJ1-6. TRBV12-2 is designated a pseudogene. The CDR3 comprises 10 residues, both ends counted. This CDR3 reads CASRLAVKTV.

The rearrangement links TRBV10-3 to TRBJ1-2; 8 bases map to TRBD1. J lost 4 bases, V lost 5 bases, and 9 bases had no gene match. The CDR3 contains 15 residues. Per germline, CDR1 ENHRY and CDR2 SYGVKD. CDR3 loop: CAISTPDRGFYGYTF. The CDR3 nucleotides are TGTGCCATCAGTACCCCAGACAGGGGATTCTATGGCTACACCTTC.

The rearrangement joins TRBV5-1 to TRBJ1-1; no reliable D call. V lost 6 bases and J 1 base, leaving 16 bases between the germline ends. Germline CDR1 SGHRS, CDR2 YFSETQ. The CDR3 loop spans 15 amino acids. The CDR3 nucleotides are TGCGCCAGCACCATCGACCTGGGGAGGAACACTGAAGCTTTCTTT. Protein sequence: CASTIDLGRNTEAFF.

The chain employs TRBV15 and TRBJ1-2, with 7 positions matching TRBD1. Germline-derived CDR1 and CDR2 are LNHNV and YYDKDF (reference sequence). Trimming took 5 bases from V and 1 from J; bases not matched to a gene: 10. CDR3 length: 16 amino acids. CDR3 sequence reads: CATSGMTGRSNYGYTF. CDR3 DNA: TGTGCCACCAGCGGGATGACAGGGCGGAGTAACTATGGCTACACCTTC. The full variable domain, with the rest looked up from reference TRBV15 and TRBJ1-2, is DAMVIQNPRYQVTQFGKPVTLSCSQTLNHNVMYWYQQKSSQAPKLLFHYYDKDFNNEADTPDNFQSRRPNTSFCFLDIRSPGLGDTAMYLCATSGMTGRSNYGYTFGSGTRLTVV.

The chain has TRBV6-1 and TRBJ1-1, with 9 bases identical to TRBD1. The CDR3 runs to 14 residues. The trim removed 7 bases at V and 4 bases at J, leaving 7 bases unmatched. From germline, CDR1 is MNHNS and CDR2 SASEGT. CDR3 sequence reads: CASKEQGAITEAFF. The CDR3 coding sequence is TGTGCCAGCAAGGAACAGGGGGCTATCACTGAAGCTTTCTTT.

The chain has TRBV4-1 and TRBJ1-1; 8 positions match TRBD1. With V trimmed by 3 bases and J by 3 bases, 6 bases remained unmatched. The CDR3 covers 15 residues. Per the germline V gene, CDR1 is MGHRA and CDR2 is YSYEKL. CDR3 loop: CASSQRDRTYTEAFF. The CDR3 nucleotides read TGCGCCAGCAGCCAGAGGGACAGGACTTACACTGAAGCTTTCTTT.

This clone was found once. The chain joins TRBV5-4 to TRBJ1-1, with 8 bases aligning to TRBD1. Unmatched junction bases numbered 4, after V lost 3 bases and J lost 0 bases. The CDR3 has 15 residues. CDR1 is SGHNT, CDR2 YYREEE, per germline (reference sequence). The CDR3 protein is CASSSPTGVNTEAFF. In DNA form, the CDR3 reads TGTGCCAGCAGCTCCCCGACAGGGGTGAACACTGAAGCTTTCTTT.

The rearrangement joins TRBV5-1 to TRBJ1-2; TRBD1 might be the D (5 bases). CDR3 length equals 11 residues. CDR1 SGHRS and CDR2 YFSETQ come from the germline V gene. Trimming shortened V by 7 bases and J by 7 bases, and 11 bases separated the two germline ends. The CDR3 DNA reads TGCGCCAGCGGAGACAGCTCTGGCTACACCTTC. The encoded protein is CASGDSSGYTF.

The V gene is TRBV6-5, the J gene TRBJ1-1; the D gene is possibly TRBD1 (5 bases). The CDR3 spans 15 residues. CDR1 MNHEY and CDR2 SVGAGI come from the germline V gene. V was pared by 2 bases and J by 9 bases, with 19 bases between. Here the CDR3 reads CASSYRSVGGRQAFF. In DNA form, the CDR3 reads TGTGCCAGCAGTTACAGGAGTGTGGGGGGAAGACAAGCTTTCTTT.

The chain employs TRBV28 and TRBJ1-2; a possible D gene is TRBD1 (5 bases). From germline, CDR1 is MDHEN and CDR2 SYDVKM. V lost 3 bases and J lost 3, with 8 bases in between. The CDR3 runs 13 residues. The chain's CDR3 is CASSFSGDYGYTF. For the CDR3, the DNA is TGTGCCAGCAGTTTTTCGGGGGACTATGGCTACACCTTC.

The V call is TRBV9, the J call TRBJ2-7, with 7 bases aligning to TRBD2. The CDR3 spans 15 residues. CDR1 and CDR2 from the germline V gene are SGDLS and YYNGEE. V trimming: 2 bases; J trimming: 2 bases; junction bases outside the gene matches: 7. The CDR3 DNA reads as TGTGCCAGCAGCGTTGGGGTAGCGGGTACCTACGAGCAGTACTTC. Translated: CASSVGVAGTYEQYF.

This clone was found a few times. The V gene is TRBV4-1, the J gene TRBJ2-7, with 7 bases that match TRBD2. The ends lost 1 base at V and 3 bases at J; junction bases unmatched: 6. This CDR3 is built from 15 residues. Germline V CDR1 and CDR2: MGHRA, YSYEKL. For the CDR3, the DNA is TGCGCCAGCAGCCAAGGGCGGGTAGCGGGCTACGAGCAGTACTTC. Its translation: CASSQGRVAGYEQYF.

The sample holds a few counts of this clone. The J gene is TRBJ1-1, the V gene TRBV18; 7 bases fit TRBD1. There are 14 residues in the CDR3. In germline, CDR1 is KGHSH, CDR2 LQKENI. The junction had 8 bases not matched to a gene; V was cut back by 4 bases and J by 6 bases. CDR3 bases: TGTGCCAGCTCACTAAAGACAGGGATCCCTGAAGCTTTCTTT. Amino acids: CASSLKTGIPEAFF. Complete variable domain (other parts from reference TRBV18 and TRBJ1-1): NAGVMQNPRHLVRRRGQEARLRCSPMKGHSHVYWYRQLPEEGLKFMVYLQKENIIDESGMPKERFSAEFPKEGPSILRIQQVVRGDSAAYFCASSLKTGIPEAFFGQGTRLTVV.

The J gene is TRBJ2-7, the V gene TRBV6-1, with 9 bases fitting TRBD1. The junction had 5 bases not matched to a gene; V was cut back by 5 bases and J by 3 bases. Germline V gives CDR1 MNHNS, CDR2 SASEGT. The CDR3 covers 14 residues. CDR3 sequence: CASSQGQGHYEQYF. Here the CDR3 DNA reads TGTGCCAGCAGTCAGGGACAGGGCCACTACGAGCAGTACTTC.

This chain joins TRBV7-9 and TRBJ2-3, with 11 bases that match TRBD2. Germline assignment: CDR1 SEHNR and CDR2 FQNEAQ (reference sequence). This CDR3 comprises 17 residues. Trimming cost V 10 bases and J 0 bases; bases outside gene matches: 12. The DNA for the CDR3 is TGTGCCATTCCAATTTTGACTAGCGGGATTAGCACAGATACGCAGTATTTT. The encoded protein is CAIPILTSGISTDTQYF.

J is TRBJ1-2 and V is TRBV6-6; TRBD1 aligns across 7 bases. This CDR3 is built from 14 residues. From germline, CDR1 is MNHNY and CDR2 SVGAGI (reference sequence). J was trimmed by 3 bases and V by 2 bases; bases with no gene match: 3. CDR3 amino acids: CASSYHGTDYGYTF. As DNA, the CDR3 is TGTGCCAGCAGTTACCACGGGACAGACTATGGCTACACCTTC.

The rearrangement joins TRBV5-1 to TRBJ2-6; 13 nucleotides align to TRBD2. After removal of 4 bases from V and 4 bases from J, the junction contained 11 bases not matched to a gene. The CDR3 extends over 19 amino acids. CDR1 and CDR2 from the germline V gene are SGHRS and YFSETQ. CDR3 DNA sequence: TGCGCCAGCAGCAACCTACTAGCGGGGGGGCCAGGAGGGGCCAACGTCCTGACTTTC. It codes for CASSNLLAGGPGGANVLTF.

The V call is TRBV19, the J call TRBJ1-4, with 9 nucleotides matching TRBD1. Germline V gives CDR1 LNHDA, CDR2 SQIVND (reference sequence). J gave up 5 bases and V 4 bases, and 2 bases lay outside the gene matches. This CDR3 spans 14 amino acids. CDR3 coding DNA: TGTGCCAGTAGTACCACAGGGGGCAATGAAAAACTGTTTTTT. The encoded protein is CASSTTGGNEKLFF.

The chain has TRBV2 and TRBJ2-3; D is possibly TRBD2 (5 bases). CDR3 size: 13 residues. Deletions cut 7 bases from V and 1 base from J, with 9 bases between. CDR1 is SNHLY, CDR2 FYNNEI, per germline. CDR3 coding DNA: TGTGCCAGCAAAGGGAGCGGCACAGATACGCAGTATTTT. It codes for CASKGSGTDTQYF.